This TCR beta chain was identified in a study of OX40 agonist ivuxolimab in advanced cancers. Looking at the study overall: Dose-escalation patients' cancers were hepatocellular carcinoma, melanoma, renal cell or head and neck cancer.

CDR1 LNHDA and CDR2 SQIVND come from the germline V gene (reference sequence). The CDR3 runs to 15 residues. Trimming took off 5 bases at V and 0 bases at J, with 11 bases between the two ends. Clones were read by immunoSEQ multiplex PCR, and TCRdb kept only the in-frame ones, dropping some. The sample contains under 95,000 clones, around 88% of which appear only once. Autoimmune disease history or systemic immunosuppression meant exclusion. This TCR was recovered from an adult with an advanced solid tumor such as melanoma, head and neck, liver or kidney cancer. Sequencing was performed on CD4+ or CD8+ T cells sorted from blood, taken in a trial of the OX40 agonist ivuxolimab. This chain uses TRBV19 with TRBJ1-5; D not certain. For the CDR3, the DNA is TGTGCCAGTAGTCCCGAACCGTATAGCAATCAGCCCCAGCATTTT. The encoded protein is CASSPEPYSNQPQHF.